The present entry profiles one T cell receptor beta chain with its context. The junction departs from the called germline gene at one end, perhaps through a read error. BIOMED2 TRB-A/B primer pools were used in multiplex TRB PCR. TCRdb redid the calling of the multiplex PCR reads with MiXCR, one entry per CDR3 protein. The sample includes around 16,000 distinct CDR3 sequences, 27% seen only once; the top ten take about 3%. The data are from a study of T and B cells in COVID-19 patients. At the level of the study: Most recovered patients had mild to moderate COVID-19 treated as outpatients.

The CDR3 is 16 amino acids. The germline CDR1 and CDR2 sequences are KGHSH and LQKENI. Blood genomic DNA input for TRB amplification was 250-500 ng. The rearrangement joins TRBV18 to TRBJ1-6; the D is unclear. What was sequenced was blood. This TCR derives from a human donor who had recovered from COVID-19. The CDR3 DNA sequence: TGTGCCAGCTCATCACCACTCCCCGGGATTAATTCACCCCTCCACTTT. It specifies CASSSPLPGINSPLHF.